Included here is one T cell receptor beta chain sequence, with context. No antigen is known for it. Autologous stem cell transplantation was followed by relapse in every patient, and brentuximab vedotin exposure varied. Complete response, partial response or progressive disease constituted the best responses recorded. This specimen comes from a study of PD-1 blockade in classical Hodgkin lymphoma. Findings and caveats of the study: Reported findings placed baseline TCR diversity lower in newly diagnosed patients (compared with healthy donors).

The CDR3 runs 15 residues. Trimming removed 6 bases at V and 6 bases at J, with 20 bases between. Germline V gene lookup returns CDR1 SNHLY and CDR2 FYNNEI. Profiling relied on immunoSEQ multiplex PCR, and the TCRdb table lists in-frame clones only, not all of them. The sample includes roughly 10,000 clones, about 68% of them seen just once. This sequence originates from a human donor with classical Hodgkin lymphoma. Source: peripheral blood mononuclear cells (PBMCs), taken at baseline. J is TRBJ1-1 and V is TRBV2, with D possibly matching TRBD1 (5 bases). The DNA of the CDR3 is TGTGCCAGCAGGGACGCCGGGACCCCGGGGGCTGAAGCTTTCTTT. This encodes CASRDAGTPGAEAFF.